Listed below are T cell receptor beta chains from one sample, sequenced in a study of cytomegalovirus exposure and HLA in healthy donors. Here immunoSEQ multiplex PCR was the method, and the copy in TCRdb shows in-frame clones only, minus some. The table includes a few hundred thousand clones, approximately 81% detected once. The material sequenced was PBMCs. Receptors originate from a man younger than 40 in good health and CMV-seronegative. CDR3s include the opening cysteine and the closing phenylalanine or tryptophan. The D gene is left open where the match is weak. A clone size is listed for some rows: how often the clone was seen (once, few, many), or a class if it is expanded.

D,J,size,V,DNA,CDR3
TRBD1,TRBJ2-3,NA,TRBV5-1,TGCGCCAGCAGCTTGGGCAGACAGGGGGGATCAGATACGCAGTATTTT,CASSLGRQGGSDTQYF
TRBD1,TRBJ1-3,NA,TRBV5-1,TGCGCCAGCAGCTTGGGGACAGGGGCTGGAAACACCATATATTTT,CASSLGTGAGNTIYF
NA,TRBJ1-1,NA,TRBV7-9,TGTGCCAGCAGCTTATGGGGGGGGCGTAGTAAGAACACTGAAGCTTTCTTT,CASSLWGGRSKNTEAFF
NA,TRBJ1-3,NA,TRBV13,TGTGCCAGCAGCTTAGGCCACTTCCCGGACACCATATATTTT,CASSLGHFPDTIYF
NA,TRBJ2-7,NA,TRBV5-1,TGCGCCAGCAGCTTGGCGGACAGAACCTACTCCTCCTACGAGCAGTACTTC,CASSLADRTYSSYEQYF
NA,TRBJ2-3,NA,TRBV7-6,TGTGCCAGCAGCCGGACGGGGACAGATACGCAGTATTTT,CASSRTGTDTQYF
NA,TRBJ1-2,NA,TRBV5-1,TGCGCCAGCAGCTTCGGGGGGGGCTACACCTTC,CASSFGGGYTF
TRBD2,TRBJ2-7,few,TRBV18,TGTGCCAGCTCGCGGGCGGGAGGACGGGACGAGCAGTACTTC,CASSRAGGRDEQYF
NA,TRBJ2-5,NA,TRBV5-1,TGCGCCAGCAGCTTGGCGGTACCAATACCCCAAGAGACCCAGTACTTC,CASSLAVPIPQETQYF
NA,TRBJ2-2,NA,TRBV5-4,TGTGCCAGCAGCTTGGCCGTGGCAGGAGGCGGGGAGCTGTTTTTT,CASSLAVAGGGELFF
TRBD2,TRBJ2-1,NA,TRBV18,TGTGCCAGCTCACCACTCAGCGGGGGGGCGAATGAGCAGTTCTTC,CASSPLSGGANEQFF
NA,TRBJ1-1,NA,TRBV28,TGTGCCAGCAGTTTAGGGGAGAATAAAGCTTTCTTT,CASSLGENKAFF
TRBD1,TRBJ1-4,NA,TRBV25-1,TGTGCCAGCAGTGAATGGCCACAGGGGGCGCGAGAAAAACTGTTTTTT,CASSEWPQGAREKLFF
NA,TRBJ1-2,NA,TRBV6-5,TGTGCCAGCAGTTACTCGACTAATCGGGGGTTCGGCTACACCTTC,CASSYSTNRGFGYTF
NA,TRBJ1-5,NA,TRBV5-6,TGTGCCAGCAGCTTGAACAGTGGCAATCAGCCCCAGCATTTT,CASSLNSGNQPQHF
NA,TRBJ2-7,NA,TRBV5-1,TGCGCCAGCAGCTTAGTGGGCTGGGCAGGGGCCTACGAGCAGTACTTC,CASSLVGWAGAYEQYF
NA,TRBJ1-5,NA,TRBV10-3,TGTGCCATCAGTGATCCACGGACGGGGAGCAATCAGCCCCAGCATTTT,CAISDPRTGSNQPQHF
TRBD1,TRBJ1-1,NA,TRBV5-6,TGTGCCAGCAGCCGGGCGACAGGGGGCTGGGCGTATGAAGCTTTCTTT,CASSRATGGWAYEAFF
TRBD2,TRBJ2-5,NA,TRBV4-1,TGCGCCAGCAGCCAAGAGCTAGCGGGGGGCCCCTCCAAACAAGAGACCCAGTACTTC,CASSQELAGGPSKQETQYF
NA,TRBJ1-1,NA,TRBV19,TGTGCCAGTAGTATAGGCGCCTCTGGCGGTGAAGCTTTCTTT,CASSIGASGGEAFF
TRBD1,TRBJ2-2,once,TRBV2,TGTGCCAGCAGGGTACGACAGGGTAACACCGGGGAGCTGTTTTTT,CASRVRQGNTGELFF
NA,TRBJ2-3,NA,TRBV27,TGTGCCAGCAGTTTTGAGGCAGATACGCAGTATTTT,CASSFEADTQYF
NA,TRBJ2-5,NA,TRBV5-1,TGCGCCAGCAGCTTCGGAGAGACCCAGTACTTC,CASSFGETQYF
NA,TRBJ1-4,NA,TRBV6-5,TGTGCCAGCAGTAATGGGCCCTATAATGAAAAACTGTTTTTT,CASSNGPYNEKLFF
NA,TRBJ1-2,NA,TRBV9,TGTGCCAGCAGCGTAGGCCGGGGAGGCTACACCTTC,CASSVGRGGYTF
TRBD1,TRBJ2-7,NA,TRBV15,TGTGCCACCAGTCAAAACAGGGGGCCCTCCTACGAGCAGTACTTC,CATSQNRGPSYEQYF
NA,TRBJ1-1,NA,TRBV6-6,TGTGCCAGCAGTTACTCGAGGCAGGGTAGCAACACTGAAGCTTTCTTT,CASSYSRQGSNTEAFF
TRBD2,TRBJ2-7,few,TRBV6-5,TGTGCCAGCAGTTCCGGGATGACTAGCGGTGGCGAGCAGTACTTC,CASSSGMTSGGEQYF
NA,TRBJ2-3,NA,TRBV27,TGTGCCAGCAGTGCTACGTTCCTTCGAACGGTAAAGAGGACAGATACGCAGTATTTT,CASSATFLRTVKRTDTQYF